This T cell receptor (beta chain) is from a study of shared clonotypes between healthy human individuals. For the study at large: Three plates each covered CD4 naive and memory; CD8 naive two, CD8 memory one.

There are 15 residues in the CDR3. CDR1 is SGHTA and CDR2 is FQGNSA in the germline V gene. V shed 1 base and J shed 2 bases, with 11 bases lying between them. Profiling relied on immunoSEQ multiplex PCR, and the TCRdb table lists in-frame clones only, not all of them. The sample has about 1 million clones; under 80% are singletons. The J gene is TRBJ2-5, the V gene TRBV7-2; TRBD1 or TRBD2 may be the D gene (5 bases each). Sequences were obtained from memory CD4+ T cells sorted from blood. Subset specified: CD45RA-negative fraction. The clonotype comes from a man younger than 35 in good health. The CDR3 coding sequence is TGTGCCAGCAGCTTAGAATGGGGACGGCAAGAGACCCAGTACTTC. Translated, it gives CASSLEWGRQETQYF. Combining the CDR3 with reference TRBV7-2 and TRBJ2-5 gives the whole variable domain GAGVSQSPSNKVTEKGKDVELRCDPISGHTALYWYRQSLGQGLEFLIYFQGNSAPDKSGLPSDRFSAERTGGSVSTLTIQRTQQEDSAVYLCASSLEWGRQETQYFGPGTRLLVL.